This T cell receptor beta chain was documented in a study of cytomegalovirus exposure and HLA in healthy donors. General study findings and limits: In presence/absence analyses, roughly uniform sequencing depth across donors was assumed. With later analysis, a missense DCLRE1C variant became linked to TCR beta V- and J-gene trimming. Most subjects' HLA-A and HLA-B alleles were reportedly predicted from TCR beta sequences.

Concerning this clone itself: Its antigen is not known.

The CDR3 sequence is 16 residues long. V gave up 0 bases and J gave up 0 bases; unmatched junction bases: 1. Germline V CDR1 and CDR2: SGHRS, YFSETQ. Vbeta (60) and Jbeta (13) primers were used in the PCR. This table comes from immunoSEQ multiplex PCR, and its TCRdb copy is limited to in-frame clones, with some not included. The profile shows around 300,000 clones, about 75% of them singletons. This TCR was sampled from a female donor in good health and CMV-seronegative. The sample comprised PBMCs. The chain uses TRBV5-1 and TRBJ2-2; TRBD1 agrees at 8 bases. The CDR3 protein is CASSLGQGSNTGELFF. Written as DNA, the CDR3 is TGCGCCAGCAGCTTGGGACAGGGGTCGAACACCGGGGAGCTGTTTTTT.